These 27 T cell receptor beta chains share one sample of origin, sequenced in a study of blood T cell repertoires in COVID-19. TCRdb keeps only in-frame clones here, not all; method: immunoSEQ multiplex PCR. The repertoire holds 93,000 or so clones, with about 90% as singletons. Sequences were obtained from peripheral blood. These receptors were taken from a human donor in a cohort sampled during active COVID-19.

V and J are TRBV19 and TRBJ2-3, with 9 bases aligning to TRBD1. This CDR3 contains 14 residues. Germline assignment: CDR1 LNHDA and CDR2 SQIVND (reference sequence). After removal of 6 bases from V and 5 bases from J, the junction contained 6 bases not matched to a gene. In DNA form, the CDR3 reads TGTGCCAGTAGGAACAGGGGGCGGGTAGATACGCAGTATTTT. Protein sequence: CASRNRGRVDTQYF.

The chain combines TRBV19 with TRBJ2-2; D not resolved. The ends were cut back, 5 bases at V and 6 bases at J, with 7 bases in the middle. The CDR3 has 12 residues. CDR1 LNHDA and CDR2 SQIVND come from the germline V gene (reference sequence). DNA of the CDR3: TGTGCCAGTAGTTCCCAGTCCGGGGAGCTGTTTTTT. Amino acid sequence: CASSSQSGELFF.

The chain carries TRBV10-2 and TRBJ1-1, with D unresolved. The germline V gene has CDR1 WSHSY and CDR2 SAAADI. CDR3 length: 17 amino acids. V was trimmed by 2 bases and J by 1 base, leaving 17 bases between them. The CDR3 nucleotides are TGCGCCAGCAGTGAGGTGTCTCGGAGGAGTTCGAACACTGAAGCTTTCTTT. Its protein is CASSEVSRRSSNTEAFF.

CDR3 loop: CASSYNGGLAGRYEQFF. In nucleotides, the CDR3 is TGTGCCAGCAGTTATAACGGGGGACTAGCGGGACGGTATGAGCAGTTCTTC. The chain combines TRBV7-9 with TRBJ2-1, with 13 bases lining up with TRBD2. The CDR3 extends over 17 amino acids. Per germline, CDR1 SEHNR and CDR2 FQNEAQ (reference sequence). Losses at the gene ends were 6 bases for V and 8 bases for J; bases not matched to a gene: 13.

The V and J genes are TRBV5-4 and TRBJ2-3; 9 positions match TRBD2. Germline lookup yields CDR1 SGHNT and CDR2 YYREEE (reference sequence). V lost 3 bases and J lost 2; bases outside the gene matches: 7. The CDR3 totals 16 residues. CDR3: CASSSGLAGATDTQYF. The CDR3 DNA follows: TGTGCCAGCAGCTCGGGGTTAGCGGGAGCCACAGATACGCAGTATTTT.

The chain joins TRBV19 to TRBJ2-2; D gene unclear. This CDR3 contains 13 residues. The V gene lost 6 bases and the J gene lost 4 bases, with 9 bases spanning the gap. CDR1 LNHDA and CDR2 SQIVND come from the germline V gene (reference sequence). The CDR3 nucleotides are TGTGCCAGTAGCCTCTTCGGCACCGGGGAGCTGTTTTTT. Its protein is CASSLFGTGELFF.

The V gene is TRBV28, the J gene TRBJ2-3, with 16 positions matching TRBD2. CDR3 length: 17 amino acids. CDR1 and CDR2 from the germline V gene are MDHEN and SYDVKM. With 2 bases clipped from V and 2 bases from J, the junction kept 1 base outside the gene matches. As DNA, the CDR3 is TGTGCCAGCAGTTTAGGGACTAGCGGGAGGGCCACAGATACGCAGTATTTT. Its translation: CASSLGTSGRATDTQYF.

This sequence joins TRBV9 and TRBJ2-1; tentative D call: TRBD1 (6 bases). Germline V gene data show CDR1 as SGDLS and CDR2 as YYNGEE. The CDR3 contains 16 residues. The germline V and J ends were trimmed by 3 bases and 0 bases, with 13 bases remaining between them. The chain's CDR3 is CASSASGAVSYNEQFF. The CDR3 DNA reads as TGTGCCAGCAGCGCGTCAGGGGCCGTCTCCTACAATGAGCAGTTCTTC. The full variable domain, completed using reference TRBV9 and TRBJ2-1, is DSGVTQTPKHLITATGQRVTLRCSPRSGDLSVYWYQQSLDQGLQFLIQYYNGEERAKGNILERFSAQQFPDLHSELNLSSLELGDSALYFCASSASGAVSYNEQFFGPGTRLTVL.

The chain uses TRBV6-1 and TRBJ1-3; no firm D call. The V gene's germline CDR1 is MNHNS and CDR2 SASEGT. With 2 bases removed from V and 0 bases from J, the gap between germline ends came to 17 bases. The length of the CDR3 is 18 residues. CDR3 in amino acids: CASSEKGVEEVSGNTIYF. The CDR3, as DNA: TGTGCCAGCAGTGAAAAAGGAGTTGAAGAAGTCTCTGGAAACACCATATATTTT.

DNA for the CDR3: TGTGCCAGTAGTATTCGGGACAGGGGCGTTGGGGCCAACGTCCTGACTTTC. This codes for CASSIRDRGVGANVLTF. The V and J genes are TRBV19 and TRBJ2-6, with 10 bases lining up with TRBD1. The CDR3 has 17 residues. Looked up from germline, CDR1 is LNHDA and CDR2 is SQIVND (reference sequence). The V segment lost 3 bases and the J segment 3 bases; nucleotides outside the gene matches: 5.

The rearrangement joins TRBV9 to TRBJ2-7; no reliable D call. Germline V gene data show CDR1 as SGDLS and CDR2 as YYNGEE. The V end lost 4 bases, the J end lost 2 bases, and 4 bases lay between the germline ends. The CDR3 covers 11 residues. The CDR3 region has the DNA TGTGCCAGCAGCCCCGCCTACGAGCAGTACTTC. Its protein product is CASSPAYEQYF.

The chain has TRBV28 and TRBJ2-1; D unresolved. The CDR3 contains 17 residues. The V end lost 5 bases, the J end lost 6 bases, and 23 bases lay between the germline ends. Germline lookup yields CDR1 MDHEN and CDR2 SYDVKM. This chain's CDR3 is CASSPPGVSYPGNEQFF. CDR3 DNA: TGTGCCAGCAGTCCACCGGGTGTGTCATACCCCGGCAATGAGCAGTTCTTC.

J is TRBJ1-4 and V is TRBV5-1, with 8 nucleotides matching TRBD1. In germline, CDR1 is SGHRS, CDR2 YFSETQ. Unmatched junction bases numbered 7, after V lost 4 bases and J lost 2 bases. The CDR3 consists of 16 residues. This CDR3 is CASSRGQVSTNEKLFF. For the CDR3, the DNA is TGCGCCAGCAGCCGGGGACAGGTCAGCACTAATGAAAAACTGTTTTTT.

This chain links TRBV29-1 with TRBJ1-2, with TRBD1 as a possible D gene (5 bases). The CDR3 is 14 residues long. V shed 0 bases and J shed 2 bases, with 10 bases lying between them. CDR1 and CDR2 from the germline V gene are SQVTM and ANQGSEA. Here the CDR3 DNA reads TGCAGCGTTGAAGATCAACGGGGGAACTATGGCTACACCTTC. This gives the protein CSVEDQRGNYGYTF.

This chain uses TRBV6-5 with TRBJ2-3; weak D call: TRBD1 (5 bases). V gave up 5 bases and J gave up 5 bases, with 17 bases separating them. CDR1 is MNHEY and CDR2 is SVGAGI in the germline V gene. The CDR3 loop spans 15 amino acids. The CDR3 DNA follows: TGTGCCAGCAGTCCCAGGGTGGTTCTAGGAGATACGCAGTATTTT. Translation: CASSPRVVLGDTQYF.

The gene calls are TRBV18 and TRBJ1-2; D possibly corresponds to TRBD1 (6 bases). Germline CDR1 reads KGHSH; CDR2 reads LQKENI. This CDR3 is built from 15 residues. Trimming pared 3 bases from V and 2 bases from J, leaving 13 bases between. CDR3 in amino acids: CASSPMRTENYGYTF. CDR3 DNA sequence: TGTGCCAGCTCACCTATGAGGACAGAGAACTATGGCTACACCTTC.

The chain is built from TRBV29-1 and TRBJ1-1; TRBD1 matches at 10 bases. This CDR3 spans 14 amino acids. Germline CDR1 and CDR2: SQVTM and ANQGSEA. J lost 2 bases, V lost 4 bases, and 4 bases had no gene match. The CDR3 is CSVVGTGVNTEAFF. CDR3 bases: TGCAGCGTTGTAGGGACAGGGGTAAACACTGAAGCTTTCTTT.

This clone was picked up a small number of times. This rearrangement joins TRBV2 to TRBJ2-7; 13 bases are a match to TRBD2. This CDR3 region has 13 residues. The germline V gene encodes CDR1 SNHLY and CDR2 FYNNEI. With V trimmed by 6 bases and J by 7 bases, 3 bases remained unmatched. The CDR3 sequence is CASSLGLAGEQYF. CDR3 bases: TGTGCCAGCAGCTTGGGACTAGCGGGGGAGCAGTACTTC.

J is TRBJ2-2 and V is TRBV7-3; 10 bases line up with TRBD2. There are 18 residues in the CDR3. V lost 0 bases, J lost 5 bases, and 9 bases stayed unmatched. CDR1 and CDR2 from the germline V gene are SGHTA and FQGTGA. Here the CDR3 DNA reads TGTGCCAGCAGCTTAACCCCACTAGCGGGGTATAGGACCGGGGAGCTGTTTTTT. Translating it yields CASSLTPLAGYRTGELFF. The entire variable domain, with the rest obtained from reference TRBV7-3 and TRBJ2-2, is as follows: GAGVSQTPSNKVTEKGKYVELRCDPISGHTALYWYRQSLGQGPEFLIYFQGTGAADDSGLPNDRFFAVRPEGSVSTLKIQRTERGDSAVYLCASSLTPLAGYRTGELFFGEGSRLTVL.

This clone was found a few times. The V call is TRBV7-6, the J call TRBJ2-1; TRBD1 matches at 12 bases. The trim removed 3 bases at V and 9 bases at J, leaving 9 bases unmatched. Germline values: CDR1 SGHVS, CDR2 FNYEAQ. CDR3 length equals 16 residues. The CDR3 protein is CASSFRGDRGRGEQFF. The CDR3 DNA sequence: TGTGCCAGCAGCTTTCGAGGGGACAGGGGGCGCGGTGAGCAGTTCTTC.

This clone was found once. V gene TRBV5-4 combines with J gene TRBJ2-1; D possibly corresponds to TRBD2 (7 bases). The CDR3 totals 15 residues. Trimming took 4 bases from V and 2 from J, leaving 13 bases between them. CDR1 and CDR2 (germline): SGHNT, YYREEE (reference sequence). DNA of the CDR3: TGTGCCAGCAGCGCCGAGGGGGGGGCCTACAATGAGCAGTTCTTC. Encoded protein: CASSAEGGAYNEQFF.

The V gene is TRBV5-1, the J gene TRBJ1-2; D might be TRBD1 (5 bases). Germline V gene data show CDR1 as SGHRS and CDR2 as YFSETQ. V was trimmed by 0 bases and J by 2 bases, leaving 8 bases between them. CDR3 length equals 14 residues. Here the CDR3 reads CASSLEAGNYGYTF. DNA for the CDR3: TGCGCCAGCAGCTTGGAAGCAGGGAACTATGGCTACACCTTC.

This clone occurred once. The V and J genes are TRBV4-2 and TRBJ2-7; tentative D call: TRBD2 (6 bases). Germline lookup yields CDR1 LGHNA and CDR2 YNFKEQ. V gave up 0 bases and J gave up 2 bases, with 26 bases separating them. This CDR3 has 20 residues. CDR3 amino acids: CASSQDGAWDSLRDPYEQYF. The CDR3 DNA sequence: TGTGCCAGCAGCCAAGATGGGGCCTGGGACTCCCTACGAGATCCCTACGAGCAGTACTTC.

The chain links TRBV19 to TRBJ2-2; the D gene is possibly TRBD1 (5 bases). CDR1 is LNHDA and CDR2 is SQIVND in the germline V gene (reference sequence). V was pared by 6 bases and J by 5 bases, with 13 bases between. The CDR3 runs 14 residues. The CDR3 protein is CASRVPGLTGELFF. The CDR3 region has the DNA TGTGCCAGTAGGGTTCCAGGGTTGACCGGGGAGCTGTTTTTT.

This clone turned up a few times. The chain carries TRBV27 and TRBJ2-3, with 10 bases identical to TRBD2. CDR3 size: 16 residues. Per germline, CDR1 MNHEY and CDR2 SMNVEV (reference sequence). Trimming cost V 5 bases and J 4 bases; bases outside gene matches: 9. CDR3 DNA: TGTGCCAGCAGTGGAGGACTAGCGGCTGGGTCAGATACGCAGTATTTT. Protein sequence: CASSGGLAAGSDTQYF.

This clone was seen just once. The J gene is TRBJ1-1, the V gene TRBV13, with TRBD1 matching over 7 bases. CDR1 and CDR2 (germline): PRHDT, FYEKMQ (reference sequence). The CDR3 is 12 amino acids. Trimming cost V 4 bases and J 5 bases; bases outside gene matches: 1. The DNA of the CDR3 is TGTGCCAGCAGCTCGGGACAGACTGAAGCTTTCTTT. It codes for CASSSGQTEAFF.

The chain joins TRBV6-5 to TRBJ2-3; a possible D gene is TRBD2 (5 bases). The CDR3 is made up of 15 amino acids. Germline-derived CDR1 and CDR2 are MNHEY and SVGAGI. The ends were cut back, 0 bases at V and 1 base at J, with 8 bases in the middle. CDR3 nucleotides: TGTGCCAGCAGTTACTCGAGCGGAGGCACAGATACGCAGTATTTT. It codes for CASSYSSGGTDTQYF.